This TCR beta chain was identified in a study of siplizumab effects on memory and regulatory T cells. Study-wide results and limits: Tracing alloreactive clones into unstimulated subsets worked for only a minor fraction of them.

Details on this clone: The antigen remains unidentified. Given a much more abundant clone one base away, this may be a read error.

Produced via immunoSEQ multiplex PCR; TCRdb's table is partial and in-frame only. The table lists approximately 10,000 clones, around half of them singletons, with around 35% in the top ten. Per the germline V gene, CDR1 is SGHKS and CDR2 is YYEKEE (reference sequence). The CDR3 sequence is 17 residues long. V lost 1 base to trimming and J lost 2 bases, with 13 bases between them. Cells of the mixed lymphocyte reaction were cocultured at 37 degrees C for roughly six days. Mixed at 1:1 were responder PBMCs labelled with CFSE and stimulator PBMCs labelled with Violet Dye. The TCR sequence derives from a human donor in good health; the cells came from an allogeneic mixed lymphocyte reaction. Some clones in this sample may be carry-over from other donors' samples. The chain employs TRBV5-5 and TRBJ2-6; D is unclear. Sequencing used CFSE-low (dividing) CD8+ T cells sorted from an allogeneic mixed lymphocyte reaction. This CDR3 is CASSLTYVRAGANVLTF. The CDR3 region has the DNA TGTGCCAGCAGCTTGACCTACGTCCGGGCTGGGGCCAACGTCCTGACTTTC.